The 10 T cell receptor beta chains listed next were all sequenced from one sample in a study of OX40 agonist ivuxolimab in advanced cancers. Assay used: immunoSEQ multiplex PCR; TCRdb lists only in-frame clones, some missing. The table lists 24,000 or so clones, roughly 91% of them singletons. The material was CD4+ or CD8+ T cells sorted from blood, obtained in a trial of the OX40 agonist ivuxolimab. These receptors all stem from an adult with an advanced solid tumor such as melanoma, head and neck, liver or kidney cancer.

The chain uses TRBV7-9 and TRBJ2-7, with 7 bases aligning to TRBD1. The V gene end was trimmed by 4 bases and the J gene end by 5 bases; junction bases not matched to a gene: 8. The CDR3 has 14 amino acids. Germline CDR1 is SEHNR and CDR2 is FQNEAQ (reference sequence). CDR3 in DNA: TGTGCCAGCAGCTCCGACAGGGCAACCCACGAGCAGTACTTC. This encodes CASSSDRATHEQYF. The entire variable domain, with the rest obtained from reference TRBV7-9 and TRBJ2-7, is as follows: DTGVSQNPRHKITKRGQNVTFRCDPISEHNRLYWYRQTLGQGPEFLTYFQNEAQLEKSRLLSDRFSAERPKGSFSTLEIQRTEQGDSAMYLCASSSDRATHEQYFGPGTRLTVT.

V usage is TRBV4-3 and J usage is TRBJ1-2; 8 nucleotides align to TRBD1. Looked up from germline, CDR1 is LGHNA and CDR2 is YSLEER. The V segment lost 0 bases and the J segment 7 bases; nucleotides outside the gene matches: 4. The length of the CDR3 is 14 residues. The CDR3 DNA is TGCGCCAGCAGCCAAGACAGGGGGCTAAGTGGCTACACCTTC. Its translation is CASSQDRGLSGYTF.

The chain has TRBV7-9 and TRBJ1-2; TRBD1 aligns across 7 bases. J gave up 6 bases and V 5 bases, and 6 bases lay outside the gene matches. Germline loops: CDR1 SEHNR, CDR2 FQNEAQ (reference sequence). CDR3 length equals 13 residues. In DNA, the CDR3 is TGTGCCAGCAGCCCCTCCGACAGGGATGGCTACACCTTC. This sequence encodes CASSPSDRDGYTF.

V is TRBV5-1 and J is TRBJ2-7, with 15 bases that match TRBD2. This CDR3 has 16 amino acids. Germline V CDR1 and CDR2: SGHRS, YFSETQ. J lost 6 bases, V lost 4 bases, and 8 bases had no gene match. CDR3 nucleotides: TGCGCCAGCAGCGTCCGGACTAGCGGGAGGGAGGGCGAGCAGTACTTC. Translated: CASSVRTSGREGEQYF.

CDR3 amino acids: CASSVGSGSLGNEQFF. The CDR3 coding sequence is TGTGCCAGCAGCGTAGGGAGCGGGAGCCTCGGCAATGAGCAGTTCTTC. This rearrangement joins TRBV9 to TRBJ2-1; 8 bases match TRBD2. V was pared by 0 bases and J by 6 bases, with 8 bases of the junction left unmatched. This CDR3 contains 16 residues. Germline V lookup: CDR1 SGDLS, CDR2 YYNGEE.

This clone was recorded a few times. This chain links TRBV19 with TRBJ1-1, with D perhaps TRBD1 (6 bases). Trimming removed 7 bases at V and 0 bases at J, with 12 bases between. The CDR3 has 14 residues. Germline CDR1 reads LNHDA; CDR2 reads SQIVND (reference sequence). DNA for the CDR3: TGTGCCAGTAACAGGGAGAACATGAACACTGAAGCTTTCTTT. This codes for CASNRENMNTEAFF.

The CDR3 region has the DNA TGTGCCAGCAGGACATCAGGGGGACCCTACAATGAGCAGTTCTTC. This gives the protein CASRTSGGPYNEQFF. The V gene is TRBV5-6, the J gene TRBJ2-1; 7 positions agree with TRBD1. J lost 2 bases, V lost 5 bases, and 7 bases had no gene match. The CDR3 has 15 amino acids. CDR1 SGHDT and CDR2 YYEEEE come from the germline V gene.

The chain combines TRBV10-1 with TRBJ2-5; D may be TRBD2 (6 bases). The CDR3 has 13 residues. V dropped 5 bases and J dropped 9 bases, with 16 bases sitting between them. Germline CDR1 reads WNHNN; CDR2 reads SYGVQD (reference sequence). CDR3 protein: CASSPNAGEAQYF. For the CDR3, the DNA is TGCGCCAGCAGTCCTAACGCCGGGGAGGCCCAGTACTTC.

This clone was found once. The rearrangement links TRBV5-1 to TRBJ1-4; D unresolved. V lost 2 bases to trimming and J lost 3 bases, with 8 bases between them. CDR1 and CDR2 from the germline V gene are SGHRS and YFSETQ. The CDR3 contains 14 residues. CDR3 in amino acids: CASSFGGANEKLFF. DNA for the CDR3: TGCGCCAGCAGCTTCGGCGGTGCTAATGAAAAACTGTTTTTT.

The chain combines TRBV6-5 with TRBJ2-7; D not resolved. The germline V gene encodes CDR1 MNHEY and CDR2 SVGAGI. V lost 8 bases to trimming and J lost 0 bases, with 11 bases between them. The CDR3 consists of 13 residues. The CDR3 reads CASRKAPSYEQYF. The CDR3 DNA follows: TGTGCCAGCCGGAAGGCACCCTCCTACGAGCAGTACTTC.